Listed below are T cell receptor beta chains from one sample, sequenced in a study of cytomegalovirus exposure and HLA in healthy donors. Only in-frame clones appear in the TCRdb table, and some are missing; sequencing was by immunoSEQ multiplex PCR. The data show fewer than 85,000 clones, 78% seen once. The source material was PBMCs. The receptors here all came from a young man in good health and CMV-seropositive. Both conserved end residues are part of each CDR3. Some rows mark clone size as missing; the rest say once, few, many or name a class of expanded clone.

TRBV5-4,TRBJ2-5,.,CASSLGLMRDKETQYF
TRBV6-6,TRBJ1-1,few,CASSQTPGAFF
TRBV29-1,TRBJ1-3,.,CSGGDRSISGNTIYF
TRBV15,TRBJ2-7,once,CATSRVIGLADSYEQYF
TRBV5-4,TRBJ2-2,.,CASSPGTSGSTGELFF
TRBV5-1,TRBJ2-7,.,CASSGRLAGSYEQYF
TRBV28,TRBJ1-1,.,CASSITGGEAFF
TRBV19,TRBJ2-2,once,CATTGEAGELFF
TRBV7-9,TRBJ2-7,.,CATRKAASSYEQYF
TRBV7-8,TRBJ1-5,.,CASRKGQGPSNQPQHF
TRBV14,TRBJ1-3,.,CASSRPGGKPGQGLGRYF
TRBV19,TRBJ1-2,.,CASSILLLQGRRSMGYTF
TRBV7-9,TRBJ1-5,.,CASSLEGDGYQPQHF
TRBV6-5,TRBJ2-5,.,CASSREETQYF
TRBV14,TRBJ1-4,.,CASSHTQGGSEKLFF
TRBV5-1,TRBJ2-5,.,CASSFSETQYF
TRBV2,TRBJ2-7,.,CASSEWRSYEQYF